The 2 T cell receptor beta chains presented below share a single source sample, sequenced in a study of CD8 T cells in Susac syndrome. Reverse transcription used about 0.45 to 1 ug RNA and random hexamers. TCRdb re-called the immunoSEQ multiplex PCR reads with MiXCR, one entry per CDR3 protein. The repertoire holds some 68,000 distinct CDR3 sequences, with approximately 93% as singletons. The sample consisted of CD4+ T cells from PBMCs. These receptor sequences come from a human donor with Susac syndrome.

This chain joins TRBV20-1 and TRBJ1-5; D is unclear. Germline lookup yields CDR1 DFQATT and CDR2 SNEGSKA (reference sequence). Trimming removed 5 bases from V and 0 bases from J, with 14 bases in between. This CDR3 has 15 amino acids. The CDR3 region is CSAPERLSSNQPQHF. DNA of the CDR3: TGCAGTGCTCCGGAACGGCTCAGTAGCAATCAGCCCCAGCATTTT.

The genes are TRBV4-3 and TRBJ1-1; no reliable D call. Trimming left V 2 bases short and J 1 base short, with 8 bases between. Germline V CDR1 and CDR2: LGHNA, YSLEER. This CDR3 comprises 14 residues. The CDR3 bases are TGCGCCAGCAGCCAATGGCAGCAGAACACTGAAGCTTTCTTT. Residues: CASSQWQQNTEAFF.